These 22 T cell receptor beta chains came from one sample sequenced in a study of regulatory T cells in long-lasting Graves disease. The time point: newly diagnosed GD, antithyroid drugs for less than 3 months. After RNA was extracted from PBMCs, the TCR library was made from it. Arm-PCR of CDR3 regions and iRepertoire HTBI primers were the basis on which TCR beta libraries were built. In TCRdb, the multiplex PCR reads were re-called with MiXCR into one record per CDR3 protein. The sample lists 550,000 to 700,000 distinct CDR3 sequences; around 15% were seen once. Separately, the same data were catalogued under a study of T cells in Graves' hyperthyroidism and ophthalmopathy.

Sequenced here: peripheral blood mononuclear cells (PBMCs), sampled at new diagnosis, from a patient treated with antithyroid drugs. These receptors were obtained from a man between 18 and 29 years old with Graves disease.

The rearrangement links TRBV28 to TRBJ2-7; D not certain. Germline CDR1 is MDHEN and CDR2 is SYDVKM. V shed 7 bases and J shed 5 bases, with 15 bases lying between them. The CDR3 has 13 residues. CDR3 sequence reads: CASIPHATDEQYF. CDR3 DNA: TGTGCCAGCATCCCGCACGCAACGGACGAGCAGTACTTC.

The rearrangement uses TRBV20-1 and TRBJ2-2; no definite D call. V shed 3 bases and J shed 7 bases, with 18 bases lying between them. The V gene's germline CDR1 is DFQATT and CDR2 SNEGSKA (reference sequence). The CDR3 runs to 15 residues. CDR3 coding DNA: TGCAGTGCTAGGAGGCGTCTACCCCCCCTCGGGGAGCTGTTTTTT. Amino acids: CSARRRLPPLGELFF.

In this sample, this clonotype turned up many times. J is TRBJ2-7 and V is TRBV27; D gene uncertain. The germline V gene has CDR1 MNHEY and CDR2 SMNVEV (reference sequence). CDR3 size: 17 residues. V was trimmed by 2 bases and J by 5 bases, leaving 22 bases between them. The CDR3 loop reads CASSLLGSLISRHEQYF. CDR3 in DNA: TGTGCCAGCAGTTTACTTGGCAGCCTGATTTCCCGGCACGAGCAGTACTTC.

The V call is TRBV12-3 or TRBV12-4, the J call TRBJ1-1, with D unresolved. Trimming shortened V by 6 bases and J by 2 bases, and 10 bases separated the two germline ends. This CDR3 comprises 13 residues. CDR3 amino acids: CASRVGRNTEAFF. CDR3 nucleotides: TGTGCCAGCAGAGTGGGCAGAAACACTGAAGCTTTCTTT.

A note on this clonotype: A much larger clone is a single base away; this may be a read error. V and J are TRBV5-1 and TRBJ1-1; D is undetermined. CDR1 and CDR2 (germline): SGHRS, YFSETQ. CDR3 length: 14 residues. This CDR3 reads CASSLPEYGLNMLF. The CDR3, as DNA: TGCGCCAGCAGCTTACCGGAGTACGGATTGAACATGCTCTTT.

This clonotype was counted many times. The chain joins TRBV13 to TRBJ1-4; tentative D call: TRBD1 (6 bases). The CDR3 loop spans 16 amino acids. V lost 0 bases and J 4 bases, leaving 12 bases between the germline ends. Germline values: CDR1 PRHDT, CDR2 FYEKMQ (reference sequence). The CDR3 reads CASSLGPGQINEKLFF. The CDR3 DNA reads TGTGCCAGCAGCTTAGGACCCGGACAGATTAATGAAAAACTGTTTTTT.

The gene calls are TRBV29-1 and TRBJ1-2, with 7 nucleotides matching TRBD1. The CDR3 extends over 14 amino acids. The J segment lost 1 base and the V segment lost 6 bases, leaving 8 bases of the junction unmatched. Germline-derived CDR1 and CDR2 are SQVTM and ANQGSEA. CDR3 DNA: TGCAGCGTCGACAGGGCCCACTTTAACTATGGCTACACCTTC. This gives the protein CSVDRAHFNYGYTF.

The genes are TRBV5-1 and TRBJ1-2; D is undetermined. With 0 bases removed from V and 8 bases from J, the gap between germline ends came to 14 bases. The CDR3 is 14 amino acids. CDR1 and CDR2 (germline): SGHRS, YFSETQ. The CDR3 sequence is CASSLALQIGGYTF. The CDR3 DNA reads TGCGCCAGCAGCTTGGCCCTACAGATTGGGGGCTACACCTTC.

This clonotype was detected ten times or more. The chain carries TRBV27 and TRBJ2-7, with D possibly TRBD2 on 6 matching bases. Germline CDR1 MNHEY, CDR2 SMNVEV (reference sequence). V was trimmed by 7 bases and J by 4 bases, leaving 17 bases between them. The CDR3 length is 14 residues. CDR3 loop: CASNPTGAVYEQYF. CDR3 coding DNA: TGTGCCAGCAATCCCACGGGAGCTGTATACGAGCAGTACTTC.

The gene calls are TRBV5-1 and TRBJ2-3; tentatively, D is TRBD1 or TRBD2 (6 bases each). Trimming shortened V by 0 bases and J by 5 bases, and 16 bases separated the two germline ends. CDR3 length: 16 amino acids. Germline-derived CDR1 and CDR2 are SGHRS and YFSETQ. For the CDR3, the DNA is TGCGCCAGCAGCTTGGTTGCAACCGGGGGCGAAGATACGCAGTATTTT. Translated, it gives CASSLVATGGEDTQYF.

This clonotype showed up just a few times. V gene TRBV6-1 combines with J gene TRBJ1-5; no reliable D call. The CDR3 has 17 amino acids. Germline loops: CDR1 MNHNS, CDR2 SASEGT. The V end was cut by 3 bases, the J end by 0 bases, with 15 bases between. CDR3 residues: CASSDGVAAYSNQPQHF. The CDR3 DNA follows: TGTGCCAGCAGTGACGGGGTGGCAGCCTATAGCAATCAGCCCCAGCATTTT.

As for this clonotype: This may stem from a read error, because a much larger clone lies one nucleotide away. The chain is built from TRBV2 and TRBJ2-2, with D tentatively TRBD1 (6 bases). Germline assignment: CDR1 SNHLY and CDR2 FYNNEI. The CDR3 is 16 amino acids. CDR3 protein: CASSELGQSKTGELFF. The CDR3 DNA reads TGTGCCAGCAGTGAGTTAGGACAGTCGAAAACCGGGGAGCTGTTTTTT. Looking up the rest from reference TRBV2 and TRBJ2-2 gives the full variable domain: EPEVTQTPSHQVTQMGQEVILRCVPISNHLYFYWYRQILGQKVEFLVSFYNNEISEKSEIFDDQFSVERPDGSNFTLKIRSTKLEDSAMYFCASSELGQSKTGELFFGEGSRLTVL.

This clonotype was picked up many times. The chain employs TRBV20-1 and TRBJ2-7; the match to TRBD1 covers 8 bases. Per germline, CDR1 DFQATT and CDR2 SNEGSKA (reference sequence). V was pared by 5 bases and J by 5 bases, with 8 bases of the junction left unmatched. CDR3 length equals 13 residues. CDR3 nucleotides: TGCAGTGCTTTTAGGACAGGGCTGGACGAGCAGTACTTC. Amino acid sequence: CSAFRTGLDEQYF.

This clonotype showed up many times. This chain joins TRBV20-1 and TRBJ1-1; D call uncertain. The CDR3 spans 12 residues. The V gene lost 2 bases and the J gene lost 8 bases, with 12 bases spanning the gap. The V gene's germline CDR1 is DFQATT and CDR2 SNEGSKA (reference sequence). In nucleotides, the CDR3 is TGCAGTGCTAGAAGGGCTGTGCTCGAAGCTTTCTTT. Translated: CSARRAVLEAFF.

This rearrangement joins TRBV6-1 to TRBJ2-7; D is perhaps TRBD2 (5 bases). V lost 11 bases and J lost 9, with 23 bases in between. Germline V gene data show CDR1 as MNHNS and CDR2 as SASEGT. The CDR3 extends over 13 amino acids. CDR3 DNA sequence: TGTGCCGGCCCGCAGGTACCTCCTCGGGGGCAGTACTTC. As protein: CAGPQVPPRGQYF.

This clonotype was observed at least ten times. The gene calls are TRBV20-1 and TRBJ2-7; 10 nucleotides line up with TRBD2. After removal of 7 bases from V and 1 base from J, the junction contained 4 bases not matched to a gene. CDR3 length equals 13 residues. In germline, CDR1 is DFQATT, CDR2 SNEGSKA (reference sequence). CDR3 protein: CSGTSGASYEQYF. Written as DNA, the CDR3 is TGCAGTGGCACTAGCGGGGCATCCTACGAGCAGTACTTC.

The chain combines TRBV7-9 with TRBJ2-7; possibly TRBD1 or TRBD2 for D (6 bases each). CDR3 length: 15 amino acids. Germline CDR1 and CDR2: SEHNR and FQNEAQ (reference sequence). Trimming removed 4 bases from V and 4 bases from J, with 17 bases in between. The CDR3 DNA reads TGTGCCAGCAGCTCCCCGGTGCCGGGGGCTTACGAGCAGTACTTC. It encodes CASSSPVPGAYEQYF. Drawing the rest from reference TRBV7-9 and TRBJ2-7, the complete variable domain is DTGVSQNPRHKITKRGQNVTFRCDPISEHNRLYWYRQTLGQGPEFLTYFQNEAQLEKSRLLSDRFSAERPKGSFSTLEIQRTEQGDSAMYLCASSSPVPGAYEQYFGPGTRLTVT.

This clonotype was recorded many times. The genes are TRBV6-5 and TRBJ1-5; D uncertain. This CDR3 has 13 residues. The germline gives CDR1 MNHEY, CDR2 SVGAGI. V was cut by 0 bases and J by 6 bases, with 6 bases left in between. CDR3 residues: CASSYSKVQPQHF. The DNA of the CDR3 is TGTGCCAGCAGTTACTCGAAGGTTCAGCCCCAGCATTTT.

This clonotype came up a few times. The chain has TRBV2 and TRBJ2-1; perhaps TRBD2 as D (5 bases). CDR1 and CDR2 from the germline V gene are SNHLY and FYNNEI. The V and J ends lost 6 bases and 1 base respectively, with 16 bases between them. The CDR3 has 16 amino acids. In DNA form, the CDR3 reads TGTGCCAGCAGCCGTTTTATGGACTTGTCCTACAATGAGCAGTTCTTC. It is translated as CASSRFMDLSYNEQFF.

This clonotype has a count of ten or more. The CDR3 sequence is CASSQSDGSGYTF. The CDR3, as DNA: TGTGCCAGCAGCCAGTCGGACGGGTCGGGCTACACCTTC. The V gene is TRBV3-1, the J gene TRBJ1-2, with D unclear. The V and J ends lost 3 bases and 8 bases respectively, with 13 bases between them. The germline V gene has CDR1 LGHDT and CDR2 YNNKEL (reference sequence). CDR3 length: 13 amino acids.

The chain is built from TRBV19 and TRBJ2-2, with D possibly matching TRBD1 (5 bases). There are 16 residues in the CDR3. V was pared by 0 bases and J by 1 base, with 9 bases between. The V gene's germline CDR1 is LNHDA and CDR2 SQIVND (reference sequence). The CDR3 protein is CASSIDWTKNTGELFF. CDR3 bases: TGTGCCAGTAGTATAGATTGGACAAAGAACACCGGGGAGCTGTTTTTT.

This clonotype has just a few counts. V usage is TRBV20-1 and J usage is TRBJ2-4, with D hard to call. Trimming removed 0 bases at V and 1 base at J, with 10 bases between. This CDR3 is 15 amino acids long. CDR1 DFQATT and CDR2 SNEGSKA come from the germline V gene (reference sequence). The CDR3 spells CSARDLALAKNIQYF. CDR3 coding DNA: TGCAGTGCTAGAGATCTCGCGTTGGCCAAAAACATTCAGTACTTC.